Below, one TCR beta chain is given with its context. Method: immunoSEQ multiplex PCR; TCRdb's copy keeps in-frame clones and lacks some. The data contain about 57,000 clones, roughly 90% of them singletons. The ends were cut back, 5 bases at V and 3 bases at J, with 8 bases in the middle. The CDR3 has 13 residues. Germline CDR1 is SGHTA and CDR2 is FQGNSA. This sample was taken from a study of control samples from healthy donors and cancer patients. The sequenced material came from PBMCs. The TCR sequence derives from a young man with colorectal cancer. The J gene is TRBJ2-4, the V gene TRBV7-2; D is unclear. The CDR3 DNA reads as TGTGCCAGCAGCATACTTAGCAAAAACATTCAGTACTTC. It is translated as CASSILSKNIQYF.